Listed below are T cell receptor beta chains from one sample, sequenced in a study of beta chain features in type 1 diabetes. Generated by immunoSEQ multiplex PCR, the TCRdb table keeps only in-frame clones and is missing some. The sample consists of hundreds of thousands of clones, roughly 70% of them appearing once. The sequencing sample was made of naive CD4+ T cells from blood. These receptors were obtained from a young man in good health. The CDR3 runs from the conserved cysteine through the conserved F or W. A D gene is named only where the DNA matches it firmly. Clone sizes are given selectively: once, few, many, or a class where the clone is expanded.

TRBD2	TRBJ2-5	-	TRBV29-1	CSVRTSGALQETQYF
TRBD2	TRBJ2-7	once	TRBV27	CASSPTTGLAGVYEQYF
-	TRBJ2-2	few	TRBV30	CAWSGALSTGELFF
-	TRBJ2-7	-	TRBV7-8	CASSLEFSEQYF
-	TRBJ2-7	few	TRBV29-1	CSVEDRGTGHEQYF
-	TRBJ1-1	-	TRBV20-1	CSAPRDTEAFF
TRBD2	TRBJ2-1	-	TRBV13	CASSERRTSGVGDEQFF
-	TRBJ2-7	-	TRBV4-3	CASSQDLTAILKQYF
-	TRBJ1-1	-	TRBV29-1	CSVQGWAVGAFF
-	TRBJ2-7	-	TRBV10-3	CAISEGYEQYF
-	TRBJ2-3	-	TRBV25-1	CASSSSANGADTQYF
-	TRBJ2-5	-	TRBV10-3	CAISDEETQYF
-	TRBJ1-2	-	TRBV30	CAWSVRGQTNYGYTF
-	TRBJ2-3	-	TRBV20-1	CSAGGKDTQYF
-	TRBJ2-7	-	TRBV5-6	CASSLTRSYEQYF
-	TRBJ2-4	-	TRBV14	CASSQIVNIQYF
-	TRBJ2-5	-	TRBV7-2	CASSLSVMSSETQYF
-	TRBJ2-7	-	TRBV6-5	CASSDYLGEQYF
-	TRBJ1-1	-	TRBV30	CAWSVLGYTEAFF
-	TRBJ2-4	few	TRBV18	CASSPGRDDIQYF
-	TRBJ2-5	-	TRBV29-1	CSGSGDKKTQYF
-	TRBJ2-7	few	TRBV29-1	CSAGQDYEQYF
TRBD1	TRBJ1-2	-	TRBV4-2	CASSQGEGAGYTF
TRBD1	TRBJ2-5	-	TRBV9	CASSVGTGVQETQYF
-	TRBJ2-1	-	TRBV28	CASRFGISIYNEQFF
-	TRBJ2-5	-	TRBV7-9	CASAVETQYF
TRBD2	TRBJ2-3	few	TRBV5-6	CASSPLAGSTDTQYF
-	TRBJ2-5	-	TRBV30	CAWNTQETQYF
-	TRBJ2-2	few	TRBV28	CASSRPGVRTGELFF
TRBD2	TRBJ2-7	few	TRBV13	CASSSGTSGRFYEQYF
-	TRBJ2-1	-	TRBV9	CASNRLGAGYNEQFF
TRBD2	TRBJ2-1	-	TRBV30	CAHGASGISEQFF
-	TRBJ2-5	few	TRBV9	CASSVGGRQETQYF
-	TRBJ1-2	few	TRBV25-1	CASTVMDVCYTF
-	TRBJ2-1	once	TRBV29-1	CSVGYWSNEQFF
-	TRBJ2-5	few	TRBV29-1	CSVENGRPQETQYF
TRBD1	TRBJ1-2	-	TRBV6-5	CASSRGQGGGYTF
TRBD2	TRBJ2-7	-	TRBV25-1	CASSKAGLREQYF
-	TRBJ1-2	-	TRBV13	CASSNSRDTNYGYTF
-	TRBJ2-7	-	TRBV29-1	CSVARTSRGDLYEQYF
-	TRBJ2-2	-	TRBV19	CASSQTGIGELFF
-	TRBJ2-1	once	TRBV9	CASSSRGLRDEQFF
-	TRBJ2-7	-	TRBV30	CAWSVRGDEQYF
-	TRBJ2-5	few	TRBV18	CASSPGSQETQYF
TRBD2	TRBJ2-1	-	TRBV18	CASSPQRESNEQFF
-	TRBJ2-1	-	TRBV9	CASSVGGVSPWVQFF
-	TRBJ1-2	-	TRBV5-4	CASSLAPEIGGYTF
-	TRBJ2-7	few	TRBV13	CASSNGRNYEQYF
-	TRBJ2-1	-	TRBV29-1	CSVGSLYNEQFF
-	TRBJ2-1	few	TRBV19	CASSRLSGVANEQFF
-	TRBJ2-7	-	TRBV7-2	CASSVDIASSYEQYF
TRBD1	TRBJ2-5	-	TRBV30	CARARDSQETQYF
TRBD2	TRBJ2-1	-	TRBV5-8	CASSLRTSGGYNEQFF
-	TRBJ2-1	-	TRBV5-1	CASSLDPGNNEQFF
-	TRBJ2-3	-	TRBV7-2	CASSSRRAVGNTQYF
TRBD2	TRBJ2-1	few	TRBV30	CAWKPGGLREQFF
-	TRBJ2-2	-	TRBV29-1	CSVLGATGELFF
-	TRBJ1-1	-	TRBV19	CASSIVGVNTEAFF
TRBD2	TRBJ2-1	-	TRBV5-1	CASSSLAGGPNEQFF